The sample holds a few counts of the clone carrying this T cell receptor beta chain. J was trimmed by 0 bases and V by 7 bases; bases with no gene match: 6. This CDR3 is 14 amino acids long. Germline V gene sequence: CDR1 SQVTM, CDR2 ANQGSEA. Primed by a sample-barcoded 5' primer and a J-beta primer mix, a second PCR proceeded for 7 to 11 cycles. TCRdb ran MiXCR on the 5' RACE reads and lists one entry per CDR3 protein. This repertoire shows some 900,000 distinct CDR3 sequences, around 48% found once; its top ten account for under 15%. This sample stems from a study of blood T cells in healthy people across ages.

The sequence was obtained from a young man in good health. This sequence joins TRBV29-1 and TRBJ2-1; 7 bases line up with TRBD2. The sequenced material came from blood. CDR3 in DNA: TGCAGCGCCGTGGGACTAAGCTCCTACAATGAGCAGTTCTTC. Translated: CSAVGLSSYNEQFF.